This TCR beta chain is drawn from a study of prognosis after radiotherapy for stage I lung cancer. Study in general: While about 14 patients showed no significant progression after radiotherapy, a few developed distant metastases at a median of 7 months. General observations from the study: Lower values of Shannon entropy after stereotactic body radiation therapy were seen in patients who developed distant metastases.

Every patient was node-negative on CT and PET/CT and lacked prior chemotherapy, radiotherapy or other malignancies. Two-round multiplex PCR on genomic DNA was the method by which TCR beta CDR3 was amplified. Each TRBV and TRBJ gene had its own primer in the first PCR round. Universal primers featured in the second PCR round. MiXCR, applied by TCRdb to the multiplex PCR reads, yields one record per CDR3 protein. The repertoire includes over 45,000 distinct CDR3 sequences, about 25% of them detected once, and about 7.5% sits in the top ten. With respect to this clonotype: Its specificity is not known.

The CDR3 totals 13 residues. Trimming left V 5 bases short and J 6 bases short, with 14 bases between. The V gene's germline CDR1 is SGHTA and CDR2 FQGTGA. The chain employs TRBV7-3 and TRBJ2-7; D unclear. The TCR comes from a donor aged 50 or older with non-small cell lung cancer. Sequenced here: PBMCs, sampled before or after stereotactic body radiation therapy (not recorded which). The CDR3 bases are TGTGCCAGCAGCCCCTCCGCCGTATCCGAGCAGTACTTC. Encoded protein: CASSPSAVSEQYF.